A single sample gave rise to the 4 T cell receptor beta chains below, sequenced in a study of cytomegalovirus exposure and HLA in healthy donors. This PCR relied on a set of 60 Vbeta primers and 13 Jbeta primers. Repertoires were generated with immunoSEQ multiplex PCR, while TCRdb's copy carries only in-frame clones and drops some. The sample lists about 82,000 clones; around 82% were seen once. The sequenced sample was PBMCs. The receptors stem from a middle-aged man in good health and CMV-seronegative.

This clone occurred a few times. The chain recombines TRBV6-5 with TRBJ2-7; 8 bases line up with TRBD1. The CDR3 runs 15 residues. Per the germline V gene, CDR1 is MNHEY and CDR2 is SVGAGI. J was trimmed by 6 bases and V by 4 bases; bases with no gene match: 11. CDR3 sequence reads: CASSSPTGAKAEQYF. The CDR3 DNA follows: TGTGCCAGCAGTTCGCCGACAGGGGCAAAGGCCGAGCAGTACTTC.

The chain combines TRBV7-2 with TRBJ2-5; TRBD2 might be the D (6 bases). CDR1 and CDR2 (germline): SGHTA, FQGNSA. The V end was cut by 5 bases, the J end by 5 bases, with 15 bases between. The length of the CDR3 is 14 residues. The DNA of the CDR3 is TGTGCCAGCAGCACCCGGGCGGCGGGGGAGACCCAGTACTTC. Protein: CASSTRAAGETQYF.

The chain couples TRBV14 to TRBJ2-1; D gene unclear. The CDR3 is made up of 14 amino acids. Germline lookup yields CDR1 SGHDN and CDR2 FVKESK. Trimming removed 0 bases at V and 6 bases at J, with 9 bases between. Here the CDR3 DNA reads TGTGCCAGCAGCCAAGAGTTAGCATCCAATGAGCAGTTCTTC. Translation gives CASSQELASNEQFF.

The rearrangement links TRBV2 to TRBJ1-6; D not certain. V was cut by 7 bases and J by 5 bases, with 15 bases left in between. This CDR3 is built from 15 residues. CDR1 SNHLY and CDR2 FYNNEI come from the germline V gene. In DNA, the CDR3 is TGTGCCAGCAACATCGGGGTACTGAATAATTCACCCCTCCACTTT. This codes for CASNIGVLNNSPLHF.